This T cell receptor (beta chain) derives from a study of T cells in localized non-small cell lung cancer. Study-wide results and caveats: Increased T cell density in blood showed an association with longer overall survival.

The CDR3 is 13 residues long. With 8 bases removed from V and 9 bases from J, the gap between germline ends came to 17 bases. Germline V gene lookup returns CDR1 SNHLY and CDR2 FYNNEI. This clone appeared a few times. The antigen remains unidentified. TCRdb's table, derived via immunoSEQ multiplex PCR, lists solely in-frame clones and lacks some. Of about 9,200 clones in the sample, about nine tenths are singletons; the top ten hold around 2.5%. The starting material was peripheral blood, obtained before any cancer treatment. V usage is TRBV2 and J usage is TRBJ2-1; D perhaps matches TRBD1 (5 bases). The TCR sequence derives from a female donor at least 60 years old with stage II squamous cell lung carcinoma. DNA for the CDR3: TGTGCCAGCCAGACAAGGGGTGAGAGTGAGCAGTTCTTC. Protein product: CASQTRGESEQFF.